This T cell receptor (beta chain) was sequenced in a study of beta chain features in type 1 diabetes (dated by TCRdb to 2016 to 2019). Broadly, across the study: Mean age, gender distribution, total cell number and subset yield did not differ between patients and healthy donors. A total of roughly 100,000,000 sorted cells were examined across all samples, and the number of cells per subset was strongly correlated with RNA yield. In the study, recently diagnosed type 1 diabetes patients and matched healthy donors were compared on the TCRB repertoires of their sorted circulating CD4+ T cell subsets. Whereas all 30 or so donors provided naive and central memory subsets, regulatory and stem cell-like memory subsets were isolated from just 8 patients and roughly eight healthy donors. Overall study results and their limits: Because cDNA was sequenced instead of genomic DNA, highly expressing activated cells could be over-represented, though the groups showed no difference in activation or CD3 levels. In all four CD4+ subsets, TCRB CDR3 length was moderately but significantly shorter in type 1 diabetes patients. At VDJ recombination sites, type 1 diabetes patients had fewer insertions and more deleted nucleotides, which implies abnormalities in thymic rearrangement. Naive, central memory and regulatory TCRB repertoires appeared more similar among patients than among healthy donors. HLA sub-analyses involved small numbers of individuals, so any influence of HLA type on TCRB rearrangement remained unresolved. Shorter templates might have been favored by PCR, but patient and control samples were amplified and corrected together, so both groups would have been affected equally by any skew.

A remark on this clone: Its antigen is not yet known. Base qualities are not recorded, but no much larger clone differs from it by a single base.

The High Capacity cDNA Reverse Transcription Kit was used to reverse transcribe all of the isolated RNA, meaning that expressed TCRB transcripts were what got sequenced. Deep immunoSEQ sequencing was performed on naive, central memory and regulatory T cell samples, with an average of about 3.57 million total reads per sample. Sorted cells were lysed in RLT buffer and RNA was extracted with DNase-treated RNeasy Micro or Mini kits, depending on cell number. Each cell subset was processed separately to prevent cross-contamination, with patient and healthy donor samples processed together. The immunoSEQ multiplex PCR was used to amplify TCRB sequences from cDNA, yielding 87-bp fragments that span the CDR3 region. Sequencing of the amplicons was performed on the Illumina HiSeq platform. The original pipeline was this. PCR bias was corrected computationally using synthetic template baselines, and reads within Hamming distance 2 were collapsed, with unmergeable singletons discarded. By aligning reads against IMGT, V, D and J genes, CDR3 length, and insertions or deletions at six rearrangement sites were assigned. Within each subset, clonotype counts were normalized to sorted cell number, after which true diversity and Gini coefficients were computed with the tcR R package. The overlap coefficient, calculated on TCRB nucleotide sequences, was used to measure repertoire sharing. As a proxy for the pre-selection repertoire, out-of-frame TCRB sequences from naive cells were analyzed. What TCRdb holds here is the immuneACCESS table cut down to in-frame rearrangements. Part of the clones is not present; checked against another copy, under half of the missing clones reflect an unresolved V gene, and the others are unexplained. Clone size and V and J calls were adopted from that table, with D and trimming inferred from the DNA. The sample table contains about 330,000 clones; only one count was recorded for approximately 11% of them. Of the sample, about 0.015% is held by the ten largest clones.

V is clipped by 0 bases and J by 7 bases, and the sequence between their germline boundaries is 9 bases long. In the germline V gene, CDR1 corresponds to MGHDK and CDR2 to SYGVNS. From its cysteine to its phenylalanine, the CDR3 spans 13 amino acids. This entry keeps only the CDR3 DNA: 39 bases, framed from base 1. From each donor, a single peripheral blood sample of 100 to 150 mL on average was drawn into heparinised tubes. A BD FACSAria II was used to sort naive, central memory, regulatory and stem cell-like memory CD4+ T cells with a panel that included CD45RO, CCR7, CD25, CD127, CD95 and CD27. Every sorted population had a purity above 95%. PBMCs were separated immediately by Lymphoprep density gradient centrifugation and were stained directly, without being cultured. So that batch effects would be minimized, each experiment stained and sorted samples in pairs, pairing one healthy donor with one patient.

The material sequenced was naive CD4+ T cells from blood. Interpreted using the paper, the cell subset or site label stands for: true naive CD4+ T cells. Recombination joined TRBV25-1 with TRBJ1-1; the D gene is unclear. The clonotype was recovered from a woman aged 25-40 years in good health. The base sequence is TGTGCCAGCAGTGAATATGTGCACAGTGAAGCTTTCTTT. Its protein product is CASSEYVHSEAFF.